This T cell receptor beta chain was recorded in a study of identical twins. A single record per CDR3 protein comes from TCRdb applying MiXCR to the 5' RACE reads. The sample lists about 200,000 distinct CDR3 sequences, 6.5% to 8% occurring once. Germline V gives CDR1 SNHLY, CDR2 FYNNEI. V was trimmed by 4 bases and J by 4 bases, leaving 24 bases between them. The CDR3 totals 18 residues. This clonotype was counted at least ten times. Its antigen is undetermined. General study points: The study found weaker excess twin sharing in beta out-of-frame sequences.

The same data also went into a second study, on T cells expressing NK-cell markers. That source adds: Sorted T-cell subsets CD3+CD56+NKG2C+, CD3+CD56+NKG2C- and CD3+CD56-NKG2C+ were TCR beta-sequenced. Top CD8+ clonotypes included the dominant CD3+CD56+NKG2C+ clonotypes in roughly 6 donors. Several donors likewise had their CD3+CD56-NKG2C+ fraction led by these clonotypes.

This clonotype was obtained from a woman under 30 in good health. This sequence joins TRBV2 and TRBJ2-3; a possible D gene is TRBD1 (5 bases). Sequences were obtained from CD8+ T cells sorted from blood. The CDR3 nucleotides are TGTGCCAGCAGTGTCTCGGTCCTCCGGTCCAGGGTGGCAGATACGCAGTATTTT. This codes for CASSVSVLRSRVADTQYF. Full variable domain (missing parts from reference TRBV2 and TRBJ2-3): EPEVTQTPSHQVTQMGQEVILRCVPISNHLYFYWYRQILGQKVEFLVSFYNNEISEKSEIFDDQFSVERPDGSNFTLKIRSTKLEDSAMYFCASSVSVLRSRVADTQYFGPGTRLTVL.